This T cell receptor beta chain derives from a study of regulatory T cells in long-lasting Graves disease. Time point noted: persistent/refractory GD, antithyroid drugs over 5 years with positive TRAb. After RNA was extracted from PBMCs, the TCR library was made from it. The patients were enrolled through endocrinology in Xi'an, China. This clonotype was detected ten times or more. iRepertoire HTBI primers and Arm-PCR of CDR3 regions built TCR beta libraries. TCRdb re-called the multiplex PCR reads through MiXCR, storing one row per CDR3 protein. The table includes under 500,000 distinct CDR3 sequences, roughly 20% detected once. Losses at the gene ends were 8 bases for V and 3 bases for J; bases not matched to a gene: 8. The CDR3 contains 14 residues. Germline V lookup: CDR1 LNHNV, CDR2 YYDKDF (reference sequence).

This specimen consisted of peripheral blood mononuclear cells (PBMCs), obtained when the disease was refractory, from a patient treated with antithyroid drugs. This receptor was identified in a female donor with Graves disease. The V and J genes are TRBV15 and TRBJ1-1, with 8 nucleotides matching TRBD1. The CDR3 sequence is CATSETGVHTEAFF. The CDR3 DNA is TGTGCCACCTCTGAGACAGGGGTCCACACTGAAGCTTTCTTT.